This T cell receptor (beta chain) was recovered during a study of CD8+ T cells in alopecia areata. Whole-study findings and limits: Sequencing of scalp tissue also captures the resident alphabeta T cells of normal skin. Mice showed clearer TCR sharing than patients did, a gap that was possibly HLA-related. Lesional scalp displayed greater clonality than normal scalp, most notably in alopecia totalis/universalis.

In regard to this clone: What it binds is unknown.

Following RNA extraction, reverse transcription yielded cDNA that acted as the sequencing template. Method: immunoSEQ multiplex PCR; TCRdb's copy keeps in-frame clones and lacks some. Here the sample spans 150,000 or so clones, 55% being singletons. Trimming stripped 5 bases from V and 3 bases from J, with 11 bases between. Per germline, CDR1 SEHNR and CDR2 FQNEAQ (reference sequence). There are 14 residues in the CDR3. The receptor comes from a human donor in good health. Sequenced: CD4+ T cells sorted from blood. The genes are TRBV7-9 and TRBJ1-3, with a weak D call TRBD1 (5 bases). The CDR3 DNA sequence: TGTGCCAGCAGCATCGGGACTTTTGGAAACACCATATATTTT. Translating it yields CASSIGTFGNTIYF. Full variable domain (remainder filled in from reference TRBV7-9 and TRBJ1-3): DTGVSQNPRHKITKRGQNVTFRCDPISEHNRLYWYRQTLGQGPEFLTYFQNEAQLEKSRLLSDRFSAERPKGSFSTLEIQRTEQGDSAMYLCASSIGTFGNTIYFGEGSWLTVV.